The table lists the clone carrying this T cell receptor (beta chain) with a count of one. Distinct nucleotide sequences in the sample also encode this CDR3. Those who participated ranged in age from about 18 to 89 years and resided in 20 to 25 US areas. Assignment of participants to cohorts was predicated upon participant-reported clinical history. This record belongs to a study of blood T cell repertoires in COVID-19. Study-wide background: Italy, Spain and the United States were the sources of the convalescent and acute COVID-19 samples.

In the study's own analysis: Quantification of nucleated cells was approximated via reference gene primer amplification. Using immunoSEQ multiplex PCR, the repertoire was profiled, and TCRdb retains in-frame clones only, with some absent. Clone size and V and J calls were adopted from that table, with D and trimming inferred from the DNA. The sample carries about 360,000 clones, more than 75% recorded once. Germline lookup yields CDR1 MNHEY and CDR2 SVGAGI. J gave up 3 bases and V 0 bases, and 1 base lay outside the gene matches. The CDR3 runs to 14 residues. The sample was PBMCs or T cells enriched from blood (not recorded which). V usage is TRBV6-5 and J usage is TRBJ2-7, with TRBD1 matching 8 bases. The receptor was derived from a man in his thirties or forties who had recovered from COVID-19. The CDR3 DNA sequence: TGTGCCAGCAGTTACTCTACAGGGGGCTACGAGCAGTACTTC. Its translation: CASSYSTGGYEQYF.